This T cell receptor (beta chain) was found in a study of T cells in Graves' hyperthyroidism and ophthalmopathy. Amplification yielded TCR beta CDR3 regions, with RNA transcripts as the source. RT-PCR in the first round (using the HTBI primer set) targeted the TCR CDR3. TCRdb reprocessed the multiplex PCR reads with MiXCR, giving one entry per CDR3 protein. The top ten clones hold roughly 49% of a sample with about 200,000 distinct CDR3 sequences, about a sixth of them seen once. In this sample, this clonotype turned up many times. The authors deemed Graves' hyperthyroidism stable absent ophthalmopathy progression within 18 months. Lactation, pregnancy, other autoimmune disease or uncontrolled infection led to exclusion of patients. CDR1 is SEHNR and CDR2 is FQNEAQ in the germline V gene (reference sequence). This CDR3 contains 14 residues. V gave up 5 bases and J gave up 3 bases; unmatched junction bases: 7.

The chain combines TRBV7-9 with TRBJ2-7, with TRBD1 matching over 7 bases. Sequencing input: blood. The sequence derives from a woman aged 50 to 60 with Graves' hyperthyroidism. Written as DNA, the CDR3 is TGTGCCAGCAGCCTGCAAGACAGGGTCTACGAGCAGTACTTC. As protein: CASSLQDRVYEQYF.